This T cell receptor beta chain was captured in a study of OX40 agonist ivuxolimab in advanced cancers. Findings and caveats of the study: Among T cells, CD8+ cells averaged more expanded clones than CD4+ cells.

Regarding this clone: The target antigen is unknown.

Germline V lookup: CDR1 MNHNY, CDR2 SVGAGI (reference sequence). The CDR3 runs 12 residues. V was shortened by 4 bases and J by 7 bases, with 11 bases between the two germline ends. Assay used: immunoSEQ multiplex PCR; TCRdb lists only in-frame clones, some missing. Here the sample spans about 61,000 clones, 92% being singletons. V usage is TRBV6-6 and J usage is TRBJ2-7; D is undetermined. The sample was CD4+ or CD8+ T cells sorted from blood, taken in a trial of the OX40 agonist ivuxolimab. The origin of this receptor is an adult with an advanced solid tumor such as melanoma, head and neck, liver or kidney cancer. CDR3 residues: CASSSSAREQYF. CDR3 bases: TGTGCCAGCAGTTCCTCCGCACGGGAGCAGTACTTC.